This is a list of T cell receptor beta chains from one sample in a study of blood T cells in healthy people across ages. TCRdb passed the 5' RACE reads through MiXCR, listing each CDR3 protein once. The sample includes roughly 730,000 distinct CDR3 sequences, roughly three fifths of them seen just once. What was sequenced was blood. These receptors all come from a man in his forties or fifties in good health. Both conserved end residues are part of each CDR3. The order of the fields is J gene, V gene, D gene, CDR3 protein. A D gene is named only where the DNA matches it firmly.

J: TRBJ2-5
V: TRBV28
D: NA
CDR3: CASQIQGGVGETQYF

J: TRBJ2-7
V: TRBV14
D: NA
CDR3: CASSQASPGYQYF

J: NA
V: TRBV7-2
D: TRBD2
CDR3: CASSLGTSGMKTQYF

J: TRBJ2-7
V: TRBV6-2/TRBV6-3
D: TRBD1
CDR3: CASSYRGPSSYEQYF

J: NA
V: TRBV5-5
D: NA
CDR3: CASSLRATGRSHYEQYF

J: TRBJ2-3
V: TRBV29-1
D: TRBD2
CDR3: CSVEDRAAGRTDTQYF

J: TRBJ1-2
V: TRBV5-1
D: TRBD1
CDR3: CASSPRRGQGASFGYTF

J: TRBJ2-5
V: TRBV2
D: NA
CDR3: CASSGSWTAQETQYF

J: TRBJ2-2
V: TRBV5-6
D: NA
CDR3: CASRSQGGVDTGELFF

J: TRBJ2-3
V: TRBV20-1
D: NA
CDR3: CSASAPGHTDTQYF

J: TRBJ2-3
V: TRBV9
D: NA
CDR3: CASSEVTTPNTDTQYF

J: TRBJ2-4
V: TRBV15
D: TRBD2
CDR3: CATSSGLAGGGVAKNIQYF

J: TRBJ1-1
V: TRBV3-1
D: NA
CDR3: CASSQDYPPSNTEAFF

J: TRBJ2-4
V: TRBV29-1
D: NA
CDR3: CSATGSRRNIQYF

J: TRBJ2-7
V: TRBV3-1
D: NA
CDR3: CASSRRAGANEQYF

J: TRBJ2-7
V: TRBV29-1
D: TRBD1
CDR3: CSVVRTGGSHEQYF

J: TRBJ2-4
V: TRBV6-5
D: NA
CDR3: CASSPSPRWSPYF

J: TRBJ2-1
V: TRBV15
D: TRBD1
CDR3: CATSSGTGINEQFF

J: TRBJ2-7
V: TRBV28
D: NA
CDR3: CASSLGAGGDYSYEQYF

J: TRBJ2-7
V: TRBV2
D: NA
CDR3: CASSDVGTQNYEQYF

J: TRBJ2-5
V: TRBV7-2
D: NA
CDR3: CASSLVSRGGETQYF

J: TRBJ1-2
V: TRBV4-2
D: NA
CDR3: CANGIRDGNYGYTF

J: TRBJ2-5
V: TRBV28
D: TRBD2
CDR3: CASRPSGSETQYF

J: TRBJ2-5
V: TRBV2
D: NA
CDR3: CASSEGVYQETQYF

J: TRBJ1-2
V: TRBV10-3
D: NA
CDR3: CAISEDRDYGYTF

J: TRBJ2-7
V: TRBV5-1
D: TRBD1
CDR3: CASSGQGGAYEQYF

J: TRBJ2-1
V: TRBV20-1
D: TRBD2
CDR3: CSAPTPTSGSYNEQFF

J: TRBJ2-1
V: TRBV5-1
D: NA
CDR3: CASSLFLDEQFF

J: TRBJ2-7
V: TRBV7-9
D: TRBD1
CDR3: CASRKQGYYEQYF

J: TRBJ2-6
V: TRBV5-1
D: NA
CDR3: CASQPVRGRNSGANVLTF

J: TRBJ2-7
V: TRBV5-1
D: NA
CDR3: CASSWGPGTSGRYEYF

J: TRBJ2-1
V: TRBV5-1
D: TRBD2
CDR3: CASSFSGRALEQFF

J: TRBJ1-4
V: TRBV5-1
D: NA
CDR3: CASSLGEAAHGEKLFF

J: TRBJ1-5
V: TRBV24-1
D: TRBD1
CDR3: CATSDPNDDRVGQPQHF

J: NA
V: TRBV20-1
D: NA
CDR3: CSASNQLTSNYEQYF

J: TRBJ2-7
V: TRBV27
D: TRBD2
CDR3: CASSLSRAGRDEQYF

J: TRBJ2-1
V: TRBV9
D: TRBD2
CDR3: CASSVDLSGRYNEQFF

J: NA
V: TRBV4-1
D: TRBD1
CDR3: CASSRTDRSEQETQFF

J: TRBJ2-7
V: TRBV4-2
D: NA
CDR3: CASSPPGVSSYEQYF

J: TRBJ1-2
V: TRBV2
D: NA
CDR3: CASSFSDGNYGYTF

J: TRBJ2-7
V: TRBV11-3
D: TRBD2
CDR3: CASKPGLAGTYEQYF

J: TRBJ1-1
V: TRBV7-9
D: NA
CDR3: CASSLAGGNTEALF

J: TRBJ1-2
V: TRBV2
D: NA
CDR3: CASSEPVQGRADGYTF

J: TRBJ2-5
V: TRBV5-8
D: TRBD1
CDR3: CASSQRTGRGQYF

J: TRBJ2-7
V: TRBV6-2/TRBV6-3
D: NA
CDR3: CASSRSGGGSYEQYF